What follows are 17 T cell receptor beta chains derived from one specimen sequenced in a study of blood T cells in healthy people across ages. Primed by a sample-barcoded 5' primer and a J-beta primer mix, a second PCR proceeded for roughly 6 to 12 cycles. TCRdb used MiXCR to reprocess the 5' RACE reads, holding one entry per CDR3 protein. The sample lists approximately 730,000 distinct CDR3 sequences; around 40% were seen once. Sequencing used blood. Receptors were obtained from a woman aged 55-70 years in good health.

In its sample, this clonotype was seen a few times. This sequence joins TRBV6-1 and TRBJ2-3, with TRBD2 identical over 14 bases. Germline-derived CDR1 and CDR2 are MNHNS and SASEGT. The CDR3 is made up of 17 amino acids. The ends lost 6 bases at V and 5 bases at J; junction bases unmatched: 10. CDR3 sequence reads: CASSDPGLAGAGDTQYF. The CDR3 nucleotides are TGTGCCAGCAGCGATCCGGGACTAGCGGGGGCAGGAGATACGCAGTATTTT.

This clonotype was seen a handful of times. DNA for the CDR3: TGTGCCAGCAGCCTCGGGACTAGCGGGAGCCCAGATACGCAGTATTTT. This gives the protein CASSLGTSGSPDTQYF. This chain connects TRBV7-9 to TRBJ2-3, with TRBD2 matching 14 bases. The CDR3 is made up of 16 amino acids. V shed 5 bases and J 4 bases; nucleotides not matched to a gene: 5. Germline-derived CDR1 and CDR2 are SEHNR and FQNEAQ (reference sequence).

This clonotype has a handful of counts. This sequence joins TRBV5-1 and TRBJ1-1, with D possibly being TRBD1 (6 bases). V dropped 7 bases and J dropped 2 bases, with 12 bases sitting between them. CDR1 and CDR2 from the germline V gene are SGHRS and YFSETQ. This CDR3 contains 13 residues. CDR3 region: CASASQGNTEAFF. In nucleotides, the CDR3 is TGCGCCAGCGCATCACAGGGAAACACTGAAGCTTTCTTT.

Only a few counts were recorded for this clonotype. The gene calls are TRBV12-5 and TRBJ2-1, with D possibly matching TRBD1 (5 bases). V lost 0 bases and J 1 base, leaving 16 bases between the germline ends. There are 18 residues in the CDR3. Germline lookup yields CDR1 LGHNT and CDR2 FRNRAP. Written as DNA, the CDR3 is TGTGCTAGTGGTTTGGTGCAGGGTGCGCCCCTTTCCTACAATGAGCAGTTCTTC. Translation: CASGLVQGAPLSYNEQFF.

Notes on this clonotype: A read error may account for a junction end that differs from germline. The chain recombines TRBV29-1 with TRBJ2-3; TRBD2 might be the D (5 bases). The CDR3 length is 14 residues. The germline gives CDR1 SQVTM, CDR2 ANQGSEA. The CDR3 DNA is TGCAGCGCCCCTGTACCCCCTAGCACAGATACGCTGTATTTT. Its translation: CSAPVPPSTDTLYF.

The rearrangement uses TRBV28 and TRBJ1-4, with D perhaps matching TRBD1 (6 bases). The germline V gene has CDR1 MDHEN and CDR2 SYDVKM. Trimming stripped 4 bases from V and 10 bases from J, with 16 bases between. The CDR3 is 14 amino acids. The CDR3 DNA follows: TGTGCCAGCAGTTCAGTGGACAGACCTGGAAAACTGTTTTTT. Its translation: CASSSVDRPGKLFF.

This chain links TRBV4-3 with TRBJ2-7, with D possibly being TRBD2 (6 bases). In germline, CDR1 is LGHNA, CDR2 YSLEER. V was clipped by 0 bases and J by 4 bases, with 10 bases between them. The CDR3 is 14 residues long. CDR3 sequence (DNA): TGCGCCAGCAGCCAAGAATGGGGGAGGTACGAGCAGTACTTC. Translated: CASSQEWGRYEQYF.

A word on this clonotype: This may be a read error, as it is one base from a much larger clone. The chain carries TRBV7-2 and TRBJ2-5, with D hard to call. The CDR3 totals 14 residues. Germline V lookup: CDR1 SGHTA, CDR2 FQGNSA. CDR3: CASSTYSDQEAQYF. The CDR3 bases are TGTGCCAGCAGCACCTACTCGGACCAAGAGGCCCAGTACTTC.

J is TRBJ1-1 and V is TRBV25-1, with D tentatively TRBD1 (5 bases). Germline V gene sequence: CDR1 MGHDK, CDR2 SYGVNS. The CDR3 loop spans 14 amino acids. The V gene lost 4 bases and the J gene lost 0 bases, with 9 bases spanning the gap. CDR3: CASSAGRVNTEAFF. DNA of the CDR3: TGTGCCAGCAGTGCGGGACGTGTGAACACTGAAGCTTTCTTT. The full variable domain, its missing parts supplied by reference TRBV25-1 and TRBJ1-1, is EADIYQTPRYLVIGTGKKITLECSQTMGHDKMYWYQQDPGMELHLIHYSYGVNSTEKGDLSSESTVSRIRTEHFPLTLESARPSHTSQYLCASSAGRVNTEAFFGQGTRLTVV.

V is TRBV10-2 and J is TRBJ2-7; TRBD1 might be the D (6 bases). From germline, CDR1 is WSHSY and CDR2 SAAADI. Trimming removed 8 bases from V and 7 bases from J, with 18 bases in between. This CDR3 has 13 amino acids. CDR3: CASSQGILGEQYF. DNA of the CDR3: TGCGCCAGCTCTCAGGGGATTCTGGGGGAGCAGTACTTC.

This clonotype was recorded a few times. The chain carries TRBV12-3 or TRBV12-4 and TRBJ2-3; 13 nucleotides match TRBD2. The CDR3 has 19 amino acids. The J segment lost 3 bases and the V segment lost 5 bases, leaving 14 bases of the junction unmatched. The CDR3 sequence is CASSPGLAGALAWTDTQYF. CDR3 nucleotide sequence: TGTGCCAGCAGTCCCGGACTAGCGGGGGCCCTAGCGTGGACAGATACGCAGTATTTT.

The J gene is TRBJ2-3, the V gene TRBV27, with a tentative D call TRBD1 (6 bases). The V and J ends lost 2 bases and 3 bases respectively, with 12 bases between them. This CDR3 contains 15 residues. In germline, CDR1 is MNHEY, CDR2 SMNVEV (reference sequence). The CDR3 loop reads CASSLTGSRTDTQYF. The CDR3 DNA reads TGTGCCAGCAGTTTAACAGGGAGTAGGACAGATACGCAGTATTTT.

The sample holds a few counts of this clonotype. The chain uses TRBV7-6 and TRBJ2-7; unclear D gene. This CDR3 contains 18 residues. V lost 5 bases to trimming and J lost 5 bases, with 28 bases between them. Germline V CDR1 and CDR2: SGHVS, FNYEAQ. The CDR3 here is CASSPTTSYSLYLDEQYF. Written as DNA, the CDR3 is TGTGCCAGCAGCCCCACAACTTCCTACAGTCTTTATCTCGACGAGCAGTACTTC.

This chain connects TRBV10-3 to TRBJ1-1, with D hard to call. The CDR3 totals 13 residues. V lost 1 base and J 1 base, leaving 4 bases between the germline ends. Germline lookup yields CDR1 ENHRY and CDR2 SYGVKD. CDR3 bases: TGTGCCATCAGTGAGTGGGGGAACACTGAAGCTTTCTTT. It is translated as CAISEWGNTEAFF.

The rearrangement uses TRBV20-1 and TRBJ2-4; a possible D gene is TRBD2 (5 bases). Germline assignment: CDR1 DFQATT and CDR2 SNEGSKA (reference sequence). The CDR3 is 15 residues long. V gave up 6 bases and J gave up 1 base, with 16 bases separating them. The CDR3 DNA sequence: TGCAGTGCCCAATTCGCCGGGGTGGCCAAAAACATTCAGTACTTC. This translates into CSAQFAGVAKNIQYF.

This sequence joins TRBV7-2 and TRBJ2-1; 9 bases fit TRBD2. V was clipped by 1 base and J by 5 bases; unmatched bases: 12. The CDR3 spans 18 residues. Germline V CDR1 and CDR2: SGHTA, FQGNSA. The CDR3 DNA follows: TGTGCCAGCAGCTTAGTCGGACTAGCGACTAGCGGAAACAATGAGCAGTTCTTC. The encoded protein is CASSLVGLATSGNNEQFF.

Notes on this clonotype: A clone one base away is much larger, so this may be a read error. This rearrangement joins TRBV20-1 to TRBJ2-7; no definite D call. CDR3 size: 14 residues. CDR1 DFQATT and CDR2 SNEGSKA come from the germline V gene (reference sequence). With 4 bases removed from V and 2 bases from J, the gap between germline ends came to 15 bases. The CDR3 here is CSAKAASQAYEQYF. The CDR3 DNA reads TGCAGTGCTAAGGCGGCCTCCCAAGCCTACGAGCAGTACTTC.